This T cell receptor beta chain was documented in a study of T-cell memory formation after mild COVID-19 (dated by TCRdb to about 2021). At the level of the whole study: TCR sequence clusters from the two donors were largely donor specific. Longitudinal TCRalpha and TCRbeta repertoire sequencing tracked T-cell clones expanding and contracting after mild COVID-19 in a couple of donors. Two young, previously healthy adult volunteers made up the cohort, one male and one female. The full study reports these points: SARS-CoV-2 specificity was not confirmed for the second-wave clones peaking on day 37. The study covered only a couple of mild cases, and larger cohorts including severe cases with pre-infection samples were considered necessary. Contracting CD4+ clones turned up mainly in the CM and EM memory subsets, whereas EMRA was where CD8+ clones were enriched. Some responding clones were found in pre-infection memory, which suggests that pre-existing cross-reactive memory T cells took part in the SARS-CoV-2 response. From day 15 to 85, contracting clones showed balanced CD4/CD8 phenotypes, whereas a second wave of clones that expanded from day 15 to 37 leaned towards CD4+.

In the germline V gene, CDR1 corresponds to SGHRS and CDR2 to YFSETQ. CDR3 length: 18 amino acids, cysteine to phenylalanine. Only the CDR3 DNA stays, 54 bases, in frame from base 1. Trimmed from V: 0 bases; trimmed from J: 4 bases; junction bases lacking a gene match: 13. PBMCs were isolated by Ficoll-Paque density gradient centrifugation. This clonotype came up a few times. It has no known antigen specificity. No much larger clone exists at a distance of one base, and base qualities are not known. The instrument was an Illumina NovaSeq 6000. Using 5'RACE with constant-segment primers, TCRalpha and TCRbeta cDNA libraries were constructed, with sample barcodes and unique molecular identifiers added in the process. RNA was extracted from every sample with Trizol reagent. Library amplification was performed in two PCR steps, and a second sample barcode and Illumina TruSeq adapters were introduced in the second step. The libraries were sequenced on an Illumina NovaSeq using 2 x 150 bp paired-end reads. On the study's bioinformatics: Demultiplexing of reads and collapsing into UMI-guided consensus sequences were performed with migec v1.2.7. Using mixcr v2.1.11, the UMI consensuses were aligned to TRA and TRB V and J templates and assembled into clonotypes. Clonotypes were classified as expanded or contracted when called significant by both edgeR and NoisET, with noise models trained on biological replicates. For edgeR calls, the thresholds were a false discovery rate-adjusted p below 0.01 and a log2 fold-change of 1. As an exploratory analysis of dynamics, max-normalized trajectories of the 1000 most abundant clonotypes were examined with PCA combined with hierarchical clustering. The CD4 or CD8 phenotype of responding clones was assigned using the separately sequenced CD4+ and CD8+ repertoires. The public reads were quality trimmed at Q25 with fastp and then assembled into clones with MiXCR by TCRdb, keeping productive beta chains. Duplicate CDR3 protein sequences are folded into a single record with the most common DNA and genes. These V and J calls derive from TCRdb rather than the authors' analysis. This sample lists 270,000 or so distinct CDR3 sequences; about a sixth were detected once. The ten biggest clones cover more than 20% of the sample.

The source is a man younger than 35 who had mild COVID-19 (a few samples of this study predate the infection). The sample titles of this study are shuffled in the database, so cell type and time point are left out; the donor was told from shared clones. The chain uses TRBV5-1 and TRBJ2-1, and TRBD2 aligns with 7 junction nucleotides. Material: PBMCs or a T cell subset sorted from them (not recorded which). For the CDR3, the sequence is CASSLVGLAGVPYNEQFF. The bases are TGCGCCAGCAGCTTGGTAGGATTGGCGGGGGTCCCTTACAATGAGCAGTTCTTC.